A selection of T cell receptor beta chains follows, all from one sample in a study of blood T cell repertoires in COVID-19. Libraries were prepared by immunoSEQ multiplex PCR; TCRdb keeps only in-frame clonotypes and omits some of them. The table shows about 220,000 clones, with about four fifths occurring only once. Sequences were obtained from peripheral blood. The receptors stem from a woman aged 60 to 75 with acute or convalescent COVID-19. CDR3s include the opening cysteine and the closing phenylalanine or tryptophan. A D gene is named only where the DNA matches it firmly. Size is stated for part of the rows, as once, few or many counts, or as a class when the clone is expanded.

D	J	size	V	DNA	CDR3
-	TRBJ1-5	-	TRBV18	TGTGCCAGCTCACCCTCGGCGGGACGTCGGTTTAGCAATCAGCCCCAGCATTTT	CASSPSAGRRFSNQPQHF
-	TRBJ2-1	-	TRBV29-1	TGCAGCGTTGCCAGGATCAACGACAATGAGCAGTTCTTC	CSVARINDNEQFF
TRBD1	TRBJ1-3	-	TRBV10-1	TGCGCCAGCAGTGTCCGGGACAGGGCCTCTGGAAACACCATATATTTT	CASSVRDRASGNTIYF
-	TRBJ1-5	-	TRBV19	TGTGCCAGTAGCCTGACAAGGCTCAATCAGCCCCAGCATTTT	CASSLTRLNQPQHF
-	TRBJ2-5	-	TRBV12-3/TRBV12-4	TGTGCCAGCAGTCAAGGGGGTTTGAAGACCCAGTACTTC	CASSQGGLKTQYF
-	TRBJ2-7	-	TRBV7-6	TGTGCCAGCAGCTTAGCAACGGGGGACCAGTCCGAGCAGTACTTC	CASSLATGDQSEQYF
-	TRBJ1-1	-	TRBV2	TGTGCCAGCAGGGACACGTTGAACACTGAAGCTTTCTTT	CASRDTLNTEAFF
TRBD2	TRBJ2-2	once	TRBV24-1	TGTGCCACCAGTGACACCGGGACTAGCGACACCGGGGAGCTGTTTTTT	CATSDTGTSDTGELFF
-	TRBJ2-1	-	TRBV5-8	TGTGCCAGCAGCTGGGGGCATGGCGAAGGCCCTCGGGAGCAGTTCTTC	CASSWGHGEGPREQFF
-	TRBJ1-2	-	TRBV7-8	TGTGCCAGCAGCTTAGCCCGGGGTTTACAGGGTTCCTATGGCTACACCTTC	CASSLARGLQGSYGYTF
TRBD1	TRBJ2-7	-	TRBV5-4	TGTGCCAGCAGCTTGGCGGGACAGAGCTCCTACGAGCAGTACTTC	CASSLAGQSSYEQYF
-	TRBJ1-1	-	TRBV5-1	TGCGCCAGCAGCTTGGCCGGGCAGGGCACTGAAGCTTTCTTT	CASSLAGQGTEAFF
-	TRBJ2-7	-	TRBV10-3	TGTGCCACAACTGGGGCACGCTACGAGCAGTACTTC	CATTGARYEQYF
-	TRBJ1-2	-	TRBV5-4	TGTGCCTTAGGTCAGGACTCCTATGGCTACACCTTC	CALGQDSYGYTF
TRBD1	TRBJ2-7	-	TRBV25-1	TGTGCCAGCAGTGTACAGGGGGAGCAGTACTTC	CASSVQGEQYF